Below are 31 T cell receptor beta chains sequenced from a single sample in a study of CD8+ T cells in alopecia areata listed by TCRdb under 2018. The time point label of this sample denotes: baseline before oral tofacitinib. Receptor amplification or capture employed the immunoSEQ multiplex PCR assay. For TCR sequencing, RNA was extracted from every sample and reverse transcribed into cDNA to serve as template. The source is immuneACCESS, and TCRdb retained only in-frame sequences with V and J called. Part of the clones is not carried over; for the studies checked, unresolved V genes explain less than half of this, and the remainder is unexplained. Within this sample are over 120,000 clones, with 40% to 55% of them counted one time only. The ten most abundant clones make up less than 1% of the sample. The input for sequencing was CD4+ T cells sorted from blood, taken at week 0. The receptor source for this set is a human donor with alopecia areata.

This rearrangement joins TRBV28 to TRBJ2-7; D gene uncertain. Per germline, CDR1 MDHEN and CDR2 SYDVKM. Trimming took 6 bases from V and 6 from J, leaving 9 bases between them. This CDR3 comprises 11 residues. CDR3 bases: TGTGCCAGCAGCCTATCGTTCGAGCAGTACTTC. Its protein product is CASSLSFEQYF.

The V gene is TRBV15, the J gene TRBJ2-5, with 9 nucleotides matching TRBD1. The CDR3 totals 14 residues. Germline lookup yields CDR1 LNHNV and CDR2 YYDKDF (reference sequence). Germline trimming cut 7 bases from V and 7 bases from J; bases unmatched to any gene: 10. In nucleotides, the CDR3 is TGTGCCACCACGCTCCGGGACAGGGTCTCGACCCAGTACTTC. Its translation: CATTLRDRVSTQYF.

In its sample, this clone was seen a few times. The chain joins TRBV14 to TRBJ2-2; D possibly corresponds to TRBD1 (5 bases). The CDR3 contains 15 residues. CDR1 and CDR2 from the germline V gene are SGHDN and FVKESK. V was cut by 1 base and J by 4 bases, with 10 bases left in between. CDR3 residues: CASSQGGLPTGELFF. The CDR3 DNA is TGTGCCAGCAGCCAAGGGGGCCTCCCCACCGGGGAGCTGTTTTTT.

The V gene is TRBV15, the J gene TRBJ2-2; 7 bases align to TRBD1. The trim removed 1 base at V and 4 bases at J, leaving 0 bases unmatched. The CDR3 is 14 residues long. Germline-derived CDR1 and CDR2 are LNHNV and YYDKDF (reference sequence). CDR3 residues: CATSRAGGTGELFF. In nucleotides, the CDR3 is TGTGCCACCAGCAGAGCAGGGGGCACCGGGGAGCTGTTTTTT.

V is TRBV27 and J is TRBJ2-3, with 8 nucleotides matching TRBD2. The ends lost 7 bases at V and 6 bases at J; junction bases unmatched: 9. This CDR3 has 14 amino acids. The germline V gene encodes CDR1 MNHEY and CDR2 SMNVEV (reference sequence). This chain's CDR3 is CASTPAGGRDTQYF. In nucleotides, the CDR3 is TGTGCCAGCACCCCGGCGGGAGGAAGGGATACGCAGTATTTT.

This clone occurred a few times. CDR3 protein: CAWSRGRDGYTF. As DNA, the CDR3 is TGTGCCTGGAGTAGGGGAAGGGATGGCTACACCTTC. The rearrangement links TRBV30 to TRBJ1-2; a weak D match, TRBD1 (5 bases). V dropped 2 bases and J dropped 6 bases, with 10 bases sitting between them. Germline V gives CDR1 GTSNPN, CDR2 SVGIG (reference sequence). The length of the CDR3 is 12 residues. The full variable domain, its missing parts supplied by reference TRBV30 and TRBJ1-2, is SQTIHQWPATLVQPVGSPLSLECTVEGTSNPNLYWYRQAAGRGLQLLFYSVGIGQISSEVPQNLSASRPQDRQFILSSKKLLLSDSGFYLCAWSRGRDGYTFGSGTRLTVV.

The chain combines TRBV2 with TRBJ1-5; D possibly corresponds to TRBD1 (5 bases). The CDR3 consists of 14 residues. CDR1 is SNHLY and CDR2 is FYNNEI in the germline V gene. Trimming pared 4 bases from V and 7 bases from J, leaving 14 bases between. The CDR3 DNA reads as TGTGCCAGCAGTGGAGGGACGAGTAACCAGCCCCAGCATTTT. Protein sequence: CASSGGTSNQPQHF.

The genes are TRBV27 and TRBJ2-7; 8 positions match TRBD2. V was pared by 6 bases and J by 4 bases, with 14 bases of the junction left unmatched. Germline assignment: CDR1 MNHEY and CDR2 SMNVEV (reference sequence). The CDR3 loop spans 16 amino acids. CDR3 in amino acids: CASSPRGGRGRYEQYF. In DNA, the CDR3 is TGTGCCAGCAGCCCTCGGGGGGGTAGGGGACGATACGAGCAGTACTTC.

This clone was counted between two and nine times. The CDR3: CSVVLGFYEQYF. The CDR3 DNA reads TGCAGCGTTGTACTGGGATTTTACGAGCAGTACTTC. The J gene is TRBJ2-7, the V gene TRBV29-1; no reliable D call. The CDR3 extends over 12 amino acids. Trimming removed 4 bases from V and 4 bases from J, with 11 bases in between. From germline, CDR1 is SQVTM and CDR2 ANQGSEA.

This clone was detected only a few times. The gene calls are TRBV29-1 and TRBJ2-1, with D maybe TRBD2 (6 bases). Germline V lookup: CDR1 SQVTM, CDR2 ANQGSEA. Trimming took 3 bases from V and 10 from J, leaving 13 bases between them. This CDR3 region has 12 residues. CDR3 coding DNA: TGCAGCGTTGATTTGGGACTCCCCGAGCAGTTCTTC. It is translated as CSVDLGLPEQFF.

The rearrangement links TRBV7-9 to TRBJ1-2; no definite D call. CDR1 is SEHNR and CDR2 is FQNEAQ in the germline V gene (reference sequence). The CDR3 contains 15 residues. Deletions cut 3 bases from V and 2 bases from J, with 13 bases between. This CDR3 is CASSFIRVPNYGYTF. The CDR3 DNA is TGTGCCAGCAGCTTCATCCGGGTTCCAAACTATGGCTACACCTTC.

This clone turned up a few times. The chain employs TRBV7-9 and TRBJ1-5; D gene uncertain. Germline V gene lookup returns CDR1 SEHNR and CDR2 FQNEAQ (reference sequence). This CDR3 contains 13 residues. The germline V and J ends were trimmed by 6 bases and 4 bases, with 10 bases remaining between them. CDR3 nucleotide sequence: TGTGCCAGCAGTCGATCCGGGAATCAGCCCCAGCATTTT. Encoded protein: CASSRSGNQPQHF.

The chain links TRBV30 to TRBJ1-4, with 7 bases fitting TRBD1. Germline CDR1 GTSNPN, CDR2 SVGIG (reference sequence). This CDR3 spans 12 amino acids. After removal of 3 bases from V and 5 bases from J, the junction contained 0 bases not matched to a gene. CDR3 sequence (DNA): TGTGCCTGGAGGACAGGGAATGAAAAACTGTTTTTT. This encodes CAWRTGNEKLFF.

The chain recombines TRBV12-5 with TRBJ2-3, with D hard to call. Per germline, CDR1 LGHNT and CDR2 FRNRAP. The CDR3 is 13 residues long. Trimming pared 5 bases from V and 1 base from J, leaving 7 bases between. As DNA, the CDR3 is TGTGCTAGTGGTCCCTCTGGCACAGATACGCAGTATTTT. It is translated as CASGPSGTDTQYF.

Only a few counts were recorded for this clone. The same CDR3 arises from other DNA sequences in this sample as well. CDR3 coding DNA: TGCGCCAGCAGCTTGGATAGCTCTGGGGCCAACGTCCTGACTTTC. Translating gives CASSLDSSGANVLTF. This chain uses TRBV5-1 with TRBJ2-6; unclear D gene. The length of the CDR3 is 15 residues. Germline V lookup: CDR1 SGHRS, CDR2 YFSETQ. V was shortened by 0 bases and J by 0 bases, with 4 bases between the two germline ends.

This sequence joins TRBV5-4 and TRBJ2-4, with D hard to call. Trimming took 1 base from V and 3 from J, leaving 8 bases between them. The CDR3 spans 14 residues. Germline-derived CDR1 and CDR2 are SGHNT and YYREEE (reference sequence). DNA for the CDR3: TGTGCCAGCAGCTTGTGGGGATTCAAAAACATTCAGTACTTC. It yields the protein CASSLWGFKNIQYF.

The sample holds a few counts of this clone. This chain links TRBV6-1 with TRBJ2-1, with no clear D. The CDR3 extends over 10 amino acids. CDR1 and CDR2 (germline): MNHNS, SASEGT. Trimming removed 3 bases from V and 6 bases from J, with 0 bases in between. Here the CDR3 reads CASSDNEQFF. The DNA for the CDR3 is TGTGCCAGCAGTGACAATGAGCAGTTCTTC.

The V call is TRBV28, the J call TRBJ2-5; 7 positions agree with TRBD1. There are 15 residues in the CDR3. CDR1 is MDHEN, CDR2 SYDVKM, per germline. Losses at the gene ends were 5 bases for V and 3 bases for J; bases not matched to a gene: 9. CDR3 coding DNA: TGTGCCAGCAGTGCCAGACAGGGAATGGAAGAGACCCAGTACTTC. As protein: CASSARQGMEETQYF.

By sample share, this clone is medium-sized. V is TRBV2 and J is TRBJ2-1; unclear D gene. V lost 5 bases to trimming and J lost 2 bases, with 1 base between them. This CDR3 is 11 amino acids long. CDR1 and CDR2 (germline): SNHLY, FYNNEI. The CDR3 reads CASSPYNEQFF. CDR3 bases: TGTGCCAGCAGTCCCTACAATGAGCAGTTCTTC.

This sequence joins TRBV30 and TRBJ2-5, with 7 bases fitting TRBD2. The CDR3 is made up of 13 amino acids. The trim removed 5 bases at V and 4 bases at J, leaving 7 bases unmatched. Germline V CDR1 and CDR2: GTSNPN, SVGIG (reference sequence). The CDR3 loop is CAWGLAGVETQYF. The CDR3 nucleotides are TGTGCCTGGGGTTTGGCGGGAGTAGAGACCCAGTACTTC.

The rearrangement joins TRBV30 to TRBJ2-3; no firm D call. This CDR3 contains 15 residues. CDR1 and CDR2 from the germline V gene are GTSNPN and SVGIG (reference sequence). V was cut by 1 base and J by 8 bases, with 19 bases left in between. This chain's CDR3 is CAWSDPKPLSGTQYF. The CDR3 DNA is TGTGCCTGGAGTGACCCCAAGCCCCTCTCGGGTACGCAGTATTTT.

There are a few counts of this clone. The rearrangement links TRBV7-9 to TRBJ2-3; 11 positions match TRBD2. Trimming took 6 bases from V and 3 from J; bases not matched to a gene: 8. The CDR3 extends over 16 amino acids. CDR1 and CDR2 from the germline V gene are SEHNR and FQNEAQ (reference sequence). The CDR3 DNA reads TGTGCCAGCAGTCAATTAGCGGGAGGGATGACAGATACGCAGTATTTT. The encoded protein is CASSQLAGGMTDTQYF.

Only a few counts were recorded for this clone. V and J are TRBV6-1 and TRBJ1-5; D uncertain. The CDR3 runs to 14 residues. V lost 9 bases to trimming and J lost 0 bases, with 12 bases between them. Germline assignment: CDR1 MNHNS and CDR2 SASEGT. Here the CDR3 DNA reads TGTGCCAGTGGACGGAGCTATAGCAATCAGCCCCAGCATTTT. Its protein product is CASGRSYSNQPQHF.

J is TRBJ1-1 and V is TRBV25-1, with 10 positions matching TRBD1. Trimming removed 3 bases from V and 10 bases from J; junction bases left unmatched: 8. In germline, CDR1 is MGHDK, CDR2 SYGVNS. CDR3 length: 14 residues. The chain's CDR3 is CASSDRDRGGGAFF. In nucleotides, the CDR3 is TGTGCCAGCAGTGACCGGGACAGGGGAGGAGGAGCTTTCTTT.

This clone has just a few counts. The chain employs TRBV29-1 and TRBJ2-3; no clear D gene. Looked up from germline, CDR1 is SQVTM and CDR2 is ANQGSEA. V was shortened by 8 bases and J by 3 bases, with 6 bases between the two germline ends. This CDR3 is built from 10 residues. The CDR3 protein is CSTLTDTQYF. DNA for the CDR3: TGCAGCACCCTTACAGATACGCAGTATTTT.

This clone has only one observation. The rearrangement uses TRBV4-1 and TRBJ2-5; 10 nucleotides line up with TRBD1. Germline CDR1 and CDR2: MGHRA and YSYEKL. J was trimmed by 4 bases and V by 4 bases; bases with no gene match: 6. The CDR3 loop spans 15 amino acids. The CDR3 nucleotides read TGCGCCAGCAGCCGCGGGACAGGGGTAGGAGAGACCCAGTACTTC. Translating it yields CASSRGTGVGETQYF.

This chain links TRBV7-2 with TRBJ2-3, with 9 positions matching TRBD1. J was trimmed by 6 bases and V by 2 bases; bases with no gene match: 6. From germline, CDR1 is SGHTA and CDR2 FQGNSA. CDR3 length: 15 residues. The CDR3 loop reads CASSLYRGQGDTQYF. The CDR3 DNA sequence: TGTGCCAGCAGCTTATACAGGGGGCAAGGTGATACGCAGTATTTT.

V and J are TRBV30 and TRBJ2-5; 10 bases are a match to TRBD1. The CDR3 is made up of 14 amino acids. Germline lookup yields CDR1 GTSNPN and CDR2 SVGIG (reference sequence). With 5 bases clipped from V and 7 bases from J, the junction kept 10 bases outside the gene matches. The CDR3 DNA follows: TGTGCCTGGGGACTCGACAGGGGGCGAGGGACCCAGTACTTC. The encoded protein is CAWGLDRGRGTQYF. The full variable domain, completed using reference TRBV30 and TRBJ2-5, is SQTIHQWPATLVQPVGSPLSLECTVEGTSNPNLYWYRQAAGRGLQLLFYSVGIGQISSEVPQNLSASRPQDRQFILSSKKLLLSDSGFYLCAWGLDRGRGTQYFGPGTRLLVL.

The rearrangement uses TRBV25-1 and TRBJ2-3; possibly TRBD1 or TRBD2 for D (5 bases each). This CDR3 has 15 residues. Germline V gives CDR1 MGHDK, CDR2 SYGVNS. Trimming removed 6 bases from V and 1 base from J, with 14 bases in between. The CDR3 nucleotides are TGTGCCAGCAGACGAATATCGGGGCGCACAGATACGCAGTATTTT. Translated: CASRRISGRTDTQYF. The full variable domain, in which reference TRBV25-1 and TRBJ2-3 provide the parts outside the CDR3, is EADIYQTPRYLVIGTGKKITLECSQTMGHDKMYWYQQDPGMELHLIHYSYGVNSTEKGDLSSESTVSRIRTEHFPLTLESARPSHTSQYLCASRRISGRTDTQYFGPGTRLTVL.

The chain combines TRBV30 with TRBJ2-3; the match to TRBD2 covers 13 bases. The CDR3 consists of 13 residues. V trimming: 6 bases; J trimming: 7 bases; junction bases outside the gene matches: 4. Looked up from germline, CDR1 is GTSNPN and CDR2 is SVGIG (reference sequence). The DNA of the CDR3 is TGTGCCTGCGGACTAGCGGGAGCGAATACGCAGTATTTT. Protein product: CACGLAGANTQYF.

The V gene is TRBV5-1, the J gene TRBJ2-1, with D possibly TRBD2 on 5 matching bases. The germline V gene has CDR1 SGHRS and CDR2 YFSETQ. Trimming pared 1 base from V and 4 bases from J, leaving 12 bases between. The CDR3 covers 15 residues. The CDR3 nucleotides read TGCGCCAGCAGCTTGCCGTGGGAGTCATACAATGAGCAGTTCTTC. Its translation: CASSLPWESYNEQFF.